A selection of T cell receptor beta chains follows, all from one sample in a study of radiotherapy plus CTLA-4 blockade in lung cancer. Clones were sequenced by immunoSEQ multiplex PCR, and TCRdb holds only the in-frame ones, with some missing. The sample consists of under 70,000 clones, approximately 80% of them appearing once. The sample was peripheral blood, taken from a patient treated with radiotherapy plus ipilimumab. The receptors here all came from a human donor with non-small cell lung cancer who had a complete response to radiotherapy plus ipilimumab. The CDR3 runs from the conserved cysteine through the conserved F or W. A D gene is named only where the DNA matches it firmly. Rows give clone size only sometimes, using once, few, many, or a class for an expanded clone.

D	V	J	size	CDR3	DNA
.	TRBV9	TRBJ2-3	.	CASSVATAVGPGTDTQYF	TGTGCCAGCAGCGTAGCTACGGCGGTGGGACCTGGGACAGATACGCAGTATTTT
TRBD1	TRBV9	TRBJ2-2	.	CASSVYGTGNTGELFF	TGTGCCAGCAGCGTATACGGGACAGGGAACACCGGGGAGCTGTTTTTT
.	TRBV15	TRBJ1-3	few	CATSRDGHRTQPRRNTIYF	TGTGCCACCAGCAGAGATGGCCACAGGACCCAACCTCGAAGAAACACCATATATTTT
.	TRBV5-4	TRBJ2-2	.	CASISGGELFF	TGTGCCAGCATCTCGGGGGGGGAGCTGTTTTTT
TRBD2	TRBV9	TRBJ2-3	.	CASSVGLAGITDTQYF	TGTGCCAGCAGCGTAGGTCTAGCGGGAATCACAGATACGCAGTATTTT
TRBD1	TRBV29-1	TRBJ1-4	.	CSVVSRGREKLFF	TGCAGCGTTGTAAGCAGGGGGCGTGAAAAACTGTTTTTT
TRBD1	TRBV7-2	TRBJ1-1	.	CASSFRGMNTEAFF	TGTGCCAGCAGCTTCAGGGGGATGAACACTGAAGCTTTCTTT
.	TRBV27	TRBJ2-1	.	CASSLTREVNEQFF	TGTGCCAGCAGTTTAACAAGGGAGGTGAATGAGCAGTTCTTC
.	TRBV4-3	TRBJ2-7	few	CASSQDVRGPYEQYF	TGCGCCAGCAGCCAAGATGTACGGGGGCCCTACGAGCAGTACTTC
.	TRBV13	TRBJ2-3	few	CASSPPGVGTDTQYF	TGTGCCAGCAGCCCCCCAGGTGTGGGAACAGATACGCAGTATTTT
.	TRBV7-2	TRBJ2-5	.	CASNLGSVRRETQYF	TGTGCCAGCAACTTGGGGTCGGTGAGGCGGGAGACCCAGTACTTC
.	TRBV15	TRBJ1-2	.	CATSRSGTLSSYTF	TGTGCCACCAGCAGATCCGGGACACTCAGTAGCTACACCTTC
.	TRBV19	TRBJ2-7	.	CASSIVPGPPVHEQYF	TGTGCCAGTAGTATAGTCCCAGGGCCCCCCGTCCACGAGCAGTACTTC
.	TRBV9	TRBJ1-2	.	CASSPSGQANYGYTF	TGTGCCAGCAGCCCCTCGGGGCAGGCGAACTATGGCTACACCTTC
.	TRBV10-1	TRBJ1-6	.	CASSDMRNSPLHF	TGCGCCAGCAGTGATATGAGAAATTCACCCCTCCACTTT
.	TRBV6-6	TRBJ2-1	few	CASSSPVANEQFF	TGTGCCAGCAGTTCCCCCGTGGCGAATGAGCAGTTCTTC
TRBD2	TRBV7-2	TRBJ2-7	.	CASSLVFGGAPHEQYF	TGTGCCAGCAGCTTAGTCTTCGGGGGGGCCCCCCACGAGCAGTACTTC
.	TRBV11-3	TRBJ2-1	.	CASSSRQSYNEQFF	TGTGCCAGCAGCTCAAGACAGTCCTACAATGAGCAGTTCTTC
.	TRBV21-1	TRBJ2-5	.	CASSKGQGPETQYF	TGTGCCAGCAGCAAAGGACAGGGTCCAGAGACCCAGTACTTC
TRBD1	TRBV6-5	TRBJ2-3	few	CASSGQDSTDTQYF	TGTGCCAGCAGTGGACAGGACAGCACAGATACGCAGTATTTT
.	TRBV2	TRBJ1-3	few	CASSEARRDTIYF	TGTGCCAGCAGTGAAGCGAGAAGGGATACGATATATTTT
.	TRBV6-5	TRBJ1-5	.	CASSKYSNQPQHF	TGTGCCAGTAGCAAGTATAGCAATCAGCCCCAGCATTTT
TRBD1	TRBV6-6	TRBJ1-6	.	CASSQGANNSPLHF	TGTGCCAGCAGTCAGGGGGCGAATAATTCACCTCTCCACTTT
TRBD1	TRBV5-4	TRBJ1-2	few	CASSLGGMTGALNYGYTF	TGTGCCAGCAGCTTGGGTGGGATGACAGGGGCCCTAAACTATGGCTACACCTTC
.	TRBV7-2	TRBJ1-1	.	CASSPSAQINTEAFF	TGTGCCAGCAGCCCCTCGGCACAGATTAACACTGAAGCTTTCTTT
TRBD2	TRBV10-3	TRBJ2-4	once	CAISAREGDIQYF	TGTGCCATCAGTGCCCGGGAGGGGGACATTCAGTACTTC
TRBD2	TRBV4-1	TRBJ2-5	.	CASSQGGSGGQETQYF	TGCGCCAGCAGCCAAGGGGGTAGCGGGGGCCAAGAGACCCAGTACTTC
TRBD2	TRBV19	TRBJ2-2	.	CASTSRLLAGARELFF	TGTGCCAGTACAAGTCGCCTGCTAGCGGGAGCGAGGGAGCTGTTTTTT
.	TRBV11-3	TRBJ1-3	.	CASSTRPLDRTGNTIYF	TGTGCCAGCAGCACCCGGCCCCTCGACAGGACTGGAAACACCATATATTTT
TRBD1	TRBV5-6	TRBJ1-3	.	CASSLGPGQSGNTIYF	TGTGCCAGCAGCTTGGGCCCGGGACAGTCAGGAAACACCATATATTTT
.	TRBV6-5	TRBJ1-3	.	CASSYSRQNGNTIYF	TGTGCCAGCAGTTACTCGCGGCAGAATGGAAACACCATATATTTT